The clone carrying this T cell receptor beta chain appeared many times. Its antigen is currently unknown. These data come from a study of blood T cells in healthy people across ages. A sample-barcoded 5' primer and a J-beta primer mix were used in a second PCR of roughly 6 to 12 cycles. TCRdb used MiXCR to reprocess the 5' RACE reads, holding one entry per CDR3 protein. Altogether 800,000 to 950,000 distinct CDR3 sequences are present, about 28% being singletons, with the ten largest covering 9.5% to 13%. CDR1 and CDR2 (germline): MNHEY, SVGEGT. The V and J ends lost 2 bases and 0 bases respectively, with 23 bases between them. The CDR3 runs to 20 residues. Study-level results: It was held that diversity estimates obtained from one million T cells represented underestimates.

These data were likewise used in another study, on T cells of mothers and their children. That paper states: cDNA was synthesized from all extracted RNA at around 1.5 ug per reaction. In each mother, TCR beta CDR3 reads exceeded 10 million; in each child, they numbered approximately 3 million.

The clonotype comes from a woman aged 40 to 50 in good health. Sequencing was carried out using blood. This chain links TRBV6-2 or TRBV6-3 with TRBJ1-5; TRBD1 is a possible D gene (5 bases). CDR3 residues: CASSYPTGAPRGYSNQPQHF. The CDR3 DNA follows: TGTGCCAGCAGTTACCCGACCGGGGCCCCGAGGGGTTATAGCAATCAGCCCCAGCATTTT.